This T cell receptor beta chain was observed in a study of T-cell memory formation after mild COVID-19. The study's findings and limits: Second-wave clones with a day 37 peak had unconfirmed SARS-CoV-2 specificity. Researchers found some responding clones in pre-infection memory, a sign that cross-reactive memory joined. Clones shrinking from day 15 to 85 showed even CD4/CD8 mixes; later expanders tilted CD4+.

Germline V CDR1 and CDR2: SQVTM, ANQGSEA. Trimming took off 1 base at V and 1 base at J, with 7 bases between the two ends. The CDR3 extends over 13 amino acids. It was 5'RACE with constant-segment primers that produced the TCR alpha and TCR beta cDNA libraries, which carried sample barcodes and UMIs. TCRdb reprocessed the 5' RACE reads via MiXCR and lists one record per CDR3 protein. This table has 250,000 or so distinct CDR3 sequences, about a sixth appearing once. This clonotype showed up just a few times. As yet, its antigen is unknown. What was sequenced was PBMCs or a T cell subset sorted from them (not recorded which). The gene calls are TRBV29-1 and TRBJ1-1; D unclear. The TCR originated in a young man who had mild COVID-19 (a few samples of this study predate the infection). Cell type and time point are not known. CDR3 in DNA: TGCAGCGTTGAAGGGGCGTGGAACACTGAAGCTTTCTTT. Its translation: CSVEGAWNTEAFF.